Following are 6 T cell receptor beta chains from one sample sequenced in a study of blood T cell repertoires in COVID-19. Method: immunoSEQ multiplex PCR; TCRdb's copy keeps in-frame clones and lacks some. The sample lists nearly 55,000 clones; just over 85% were seen once. The sequenced sample was peripheral blood. All receptors come from a man aged 70 or older with active COVID-19.

This chain joins TRBV7-2 and TRBJ1-5; TRBD1 aligns across 8 bases. The CDR3 covers 15 residues. The J segment lost 3 bases and the V segment lost 5 bases, leaving 6 bases of the junction unmatched. Per the germline V gene, CDR1 is SGHTA and CDR2 is FQGNSA. CDR3 amino acids: CASSIDRGNNQPQHF. The CDR3 DNA reads as TGTGCCAGCAGCATAGACAGGGGTAACAATCAGCCCCAGCATTTT.

This clone was picked up one time. The chain has TRBV11-3 and TRBJ2-5; TRBD1 is a possible D gene (5 bases). The CDR3 has 15 residues. In germline, CDR1 is SGHNT, CDR2 YENEEA. Trimming removed 1 base at V and 3 bases at J, with 12 bases between. This chain's CDR3 is CASSLVRGRKETQYF. The CDR3 bases are TGTGCCAGCAGCTTAGTTAGGGGCCGTAAAGAGACCCAGTACTTC.

The DNA for the CDR3 is TGTGCCAGCTCACCCCTGGGACAGGGTAAGGTCGAGCAGTACTTC. It codes for CASSPLGQGKVEQYF. The rearrangement links TRBV18 to TRBJ2-7, with 9 bases that match TRBD1. Trimming removed 3 bases from V and 6 bases from J; junction bases left unmatched: 9. The CDR3 sequence is 15 residues long. CDR1 is KGHSH, CDR2 LQKENI, per germline.

The rearrangement uses TRBV29-1 and TRBJ2-2; 9 positions match TRBD2. Germline V gene sequence: CDR1 SQVTM, CDR2 ANQGSEA. J was trimmed by 1 base and V by 4 bases; bases with no gene match: 4. This CDR3 is built from 15 residues. The CDR3 spells CSVAGSGGNTGELFF. The CDR3, as DNA: TGCAGCGTTGCAGGTAGCGGGGGGAACACCGGGGAGCTGTTTTTT.

This chain uses TRBV9 with TRBJ2-4; TRBD1 is a possible D gene (7 bases). The ends were cut back, 3 bases at V and 6 bases at J, with 19 bases in the middle. The CDR3 is 16 residues long. Germline CDR1 and CDR2: SGDLS and YYNGEE. DNA of the CDR3: TGTGCCAGCAGCGAGACTAGTACCTCAGGGGGAAACATTCAGTACTTC. Its translation is CASSETSTSGGNIQYF. The full variable domain, in which reference TRBV9 and TRBJ2-4 provide the parts outside the CDR3, is DSGVTQTPKHLITATGQRVTLRCSPRSGDLSVYWYQQSLDQGLQFLIQYYNGEERAKGNILERFSAQQFPDLHSELNLSSLELGDSALYFCASSETSTSGGNIQYFGAGTRLSVL.

This clone has more than one count but fewer than ten. The V gene is TRBV11-1, the J gene TRBJ1-1; TRBD1 matches at 11 bases. The CDR3 contains 14 residues. In germline, CDR1 is SGHAT, CDR2 FQDESV (reference sequence). V was clipped by 3 bases and J by 10 bases; unmatched bases: 7. The CDR3 loop is CASSFGQGALIAFF. The CDR3 nucleotides are TGTGCCAGCAGCTTCGGACAGGGGGCGCTTATAGCTTTCTTT.